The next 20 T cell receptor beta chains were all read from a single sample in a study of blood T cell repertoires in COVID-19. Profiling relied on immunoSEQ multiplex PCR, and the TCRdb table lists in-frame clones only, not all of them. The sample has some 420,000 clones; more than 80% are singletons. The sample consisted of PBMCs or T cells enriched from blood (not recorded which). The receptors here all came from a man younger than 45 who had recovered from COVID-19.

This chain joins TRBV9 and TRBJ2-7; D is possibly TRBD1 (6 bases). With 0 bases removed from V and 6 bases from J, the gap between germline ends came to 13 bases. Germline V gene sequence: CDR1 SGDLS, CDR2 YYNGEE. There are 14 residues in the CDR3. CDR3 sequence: CASSVGDRSPEQYF. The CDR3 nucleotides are TGTGCCAGCAGCGTAGGAGACAGGTCCCCCGAGCAGTACTTC.

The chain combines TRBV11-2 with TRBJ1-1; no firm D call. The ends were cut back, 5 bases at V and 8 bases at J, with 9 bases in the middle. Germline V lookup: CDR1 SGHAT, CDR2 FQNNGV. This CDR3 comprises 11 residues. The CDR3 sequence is CASSAGLEAFF. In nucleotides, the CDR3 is TGTGCCAGCAGCGCGGGTCTAGAAGCTTTCTTT. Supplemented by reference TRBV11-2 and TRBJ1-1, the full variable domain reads EAGVAQSPRYKIIEKRQSVAFWCNPISGHATLYWYQQILGQGPKLLIQFQNNGVVDDSQLPKDRFSAERLKGVDSTLKIQPAKLEDSAVYLCASSAGLEAFFGQGTRLTVV.

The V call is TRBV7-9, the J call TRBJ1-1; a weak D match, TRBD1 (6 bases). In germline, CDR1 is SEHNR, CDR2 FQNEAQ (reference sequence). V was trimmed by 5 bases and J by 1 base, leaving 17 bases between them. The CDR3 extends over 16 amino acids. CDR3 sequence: CASSNGWGRENTEAFF. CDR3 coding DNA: TGTGCCAGCAGCAACGGATGGGGGCGCGAGAACACTGAAGCTTTCTTT.

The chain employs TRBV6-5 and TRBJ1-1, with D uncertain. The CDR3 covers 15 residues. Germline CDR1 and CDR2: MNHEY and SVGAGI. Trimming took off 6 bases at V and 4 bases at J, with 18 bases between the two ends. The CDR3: CASRLPAPGGTEAFF. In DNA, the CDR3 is TGTGCCAGCAGGCTCCCGGCCCCCGGAGGCACTGAAGCTTTCTTT.

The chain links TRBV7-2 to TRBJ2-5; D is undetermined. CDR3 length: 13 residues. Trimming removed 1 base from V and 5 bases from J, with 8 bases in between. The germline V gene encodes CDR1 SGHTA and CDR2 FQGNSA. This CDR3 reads CASSLVTGETQYF. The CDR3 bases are TGTGCCAGCAGCTTAGTAACGGGTGAGACCCAGTACTTC.

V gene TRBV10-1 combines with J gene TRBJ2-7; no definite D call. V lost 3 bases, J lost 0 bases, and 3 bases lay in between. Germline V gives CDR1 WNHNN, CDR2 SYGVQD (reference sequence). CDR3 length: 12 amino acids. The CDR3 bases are TGCGCCAGCAGTGACAGCTCCTACGAGCAGTACTTC. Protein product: CASSDSSYEQYF.

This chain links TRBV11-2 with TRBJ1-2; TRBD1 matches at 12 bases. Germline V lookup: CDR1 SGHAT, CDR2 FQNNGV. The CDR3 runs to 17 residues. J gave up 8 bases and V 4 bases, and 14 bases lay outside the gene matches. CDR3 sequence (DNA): TGTGCCAGCAGCTACTCCACCGGGACAGGGGGCCTCGGGGGCTACACCTTC. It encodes CASSYSTGTGGLGGYTF.

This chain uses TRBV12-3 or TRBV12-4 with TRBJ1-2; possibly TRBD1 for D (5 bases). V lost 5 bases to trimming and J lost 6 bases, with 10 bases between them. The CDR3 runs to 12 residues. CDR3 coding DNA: TGTGCCAGCAGTCGACGGGGGGATGGCTACACCTTC. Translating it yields CASSRRGDGYTF.

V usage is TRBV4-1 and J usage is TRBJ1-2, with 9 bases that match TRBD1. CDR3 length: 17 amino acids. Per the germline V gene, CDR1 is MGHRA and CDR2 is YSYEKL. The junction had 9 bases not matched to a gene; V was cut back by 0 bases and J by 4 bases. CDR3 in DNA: TGCGCCAGCAGCCAAGATCTTGCCCCGACAGGGGGCTATGGCTACACCTTC. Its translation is CASSQDLAPTGGYGYTF.

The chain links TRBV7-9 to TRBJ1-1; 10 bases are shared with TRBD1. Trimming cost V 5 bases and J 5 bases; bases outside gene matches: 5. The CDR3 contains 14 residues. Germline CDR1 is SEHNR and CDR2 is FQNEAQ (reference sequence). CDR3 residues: CASSRQGADTEAFF. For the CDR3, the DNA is TGTGCCAGCAGCAGACAGGGGGCTGATACTGAAGCTTTCTTT.

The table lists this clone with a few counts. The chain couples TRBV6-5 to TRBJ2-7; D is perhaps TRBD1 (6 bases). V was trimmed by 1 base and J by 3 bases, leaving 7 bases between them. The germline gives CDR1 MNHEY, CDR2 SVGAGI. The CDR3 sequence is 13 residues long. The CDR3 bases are TGTGCCAGCAGTTACTTACAGGGCTACGAGCAGTACTTC. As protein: CASSYLQGYEQYF.

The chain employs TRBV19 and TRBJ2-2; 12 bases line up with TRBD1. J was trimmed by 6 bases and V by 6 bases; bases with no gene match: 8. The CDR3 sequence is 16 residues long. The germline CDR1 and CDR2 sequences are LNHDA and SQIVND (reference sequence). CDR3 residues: CASRRGQGAKAGELFF. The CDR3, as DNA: TGTGCCAGTAGAAGGGGACAGGGGGCTAAGGCCGGGGAGCTGTTTTTT.

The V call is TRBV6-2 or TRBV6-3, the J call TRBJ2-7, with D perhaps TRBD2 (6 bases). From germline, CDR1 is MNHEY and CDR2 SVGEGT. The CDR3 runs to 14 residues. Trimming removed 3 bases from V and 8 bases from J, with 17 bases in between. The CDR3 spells CASSYWDFQTQQYF. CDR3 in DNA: TGTGCCAGCAGTTATTGGGACTTTCAGACCCAGCAGTACTTC.

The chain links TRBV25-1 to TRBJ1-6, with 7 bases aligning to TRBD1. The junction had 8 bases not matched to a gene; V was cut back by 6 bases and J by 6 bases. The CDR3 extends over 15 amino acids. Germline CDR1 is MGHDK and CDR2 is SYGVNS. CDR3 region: CASRRGQLVNSPLHF. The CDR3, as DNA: TGTGCCAGCAGGCGGGGACAGCTAGTTAATTCACCCCTCCACTTT.

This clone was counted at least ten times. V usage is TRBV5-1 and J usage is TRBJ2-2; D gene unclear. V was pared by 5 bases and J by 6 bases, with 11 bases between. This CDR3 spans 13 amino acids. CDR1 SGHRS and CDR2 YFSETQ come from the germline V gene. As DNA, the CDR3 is TGCGCCAGCAGAAGCTCCGAGTCCGGGGAGCTGTTTTTT. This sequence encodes CASRSSESGELFF.

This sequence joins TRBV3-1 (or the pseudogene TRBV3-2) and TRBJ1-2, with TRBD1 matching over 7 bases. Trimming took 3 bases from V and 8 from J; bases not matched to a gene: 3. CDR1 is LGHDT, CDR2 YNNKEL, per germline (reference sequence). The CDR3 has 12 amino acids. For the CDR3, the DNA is TGTGCCAGCAGCCATCTACAGGGGGGCTACACCTTC. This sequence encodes CASSHLQGGYTF.

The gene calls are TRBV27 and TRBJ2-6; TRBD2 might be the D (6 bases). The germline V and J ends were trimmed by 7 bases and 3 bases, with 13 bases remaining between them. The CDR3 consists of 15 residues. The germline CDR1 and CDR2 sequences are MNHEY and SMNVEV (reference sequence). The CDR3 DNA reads TGTGCCAGCAAAAAAACGGGAGATGGGGCCAACGTCCTGACTTTC. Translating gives CASKKTGDGANVLTF.

CDR3 sequence: CASSLGGGRSGELFF. DNA of the CDR3: TGTGCCAGCAGCTTAGGAGGCGGGAGAAGTGGGGAGCTGTTTTTT. The chain employs TRBV11-3 and TRBJ2-2, with 7 bases matching TRBD2. V was clipped by 1 base and J by 8 bases; unmatched bases: 7. This CDR3 is built from 15 residues. The germline CDR1 and CDR2 sequences are SGHNT and YENEEA.

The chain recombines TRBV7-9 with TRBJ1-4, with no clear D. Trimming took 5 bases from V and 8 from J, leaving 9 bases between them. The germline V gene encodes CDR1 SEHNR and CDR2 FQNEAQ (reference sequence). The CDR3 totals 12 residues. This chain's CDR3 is CASSLVAEKLFF. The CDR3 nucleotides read TGTGCCAGCAGCCTAGTGGCAGAAAAACTGTTTTTT.

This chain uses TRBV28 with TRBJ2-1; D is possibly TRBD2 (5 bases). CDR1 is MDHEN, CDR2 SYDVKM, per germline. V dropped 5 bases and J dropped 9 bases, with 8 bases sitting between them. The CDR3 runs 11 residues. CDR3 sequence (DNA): TGTGCCAGCAGTGATGGACTTGAGCAGTTCTTC. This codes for CASSDGLEQFF.